This TCR beta chain was found in a study of blood T cell repertoires in COVID-19. Enrolled through a virtual design, the participants were between about 18 and 100 years of age and came from about two dozen US areas. In assigning cohorts, the study relied on participant-reported clinical history. This CDR3 spans 12 amino acids. CDR1 is LNHNV, CDR2 YYDKDF, per germline (reference sequence). Trimming cost V 5 bases and J 5 bases, with 9 bases left between them. Per the original data handling: Estimation of nucleated cell counts was performed using reference gene primer amplification. The protocol was immunoSEQ multiplex PCR, while the TCRdb copy is restricted to in-frame clones and leaves out a portion. V and J calls and clone size are as listed in that table; D and trimming were resolved from the DNA. The profile shows roughly 250,000 clones, 75% to 90% of them singletons.

Sample: PBMCs or T cells enriched from blood (not recorded which). The chain has TRBV15 and TRBJ1-2; D is unresolved. This receptor was obtained from a woman aged 18-29 years who had recovered from COVID-19. Here the CDR3 DNA reads TGTGCCACCAGCCCCAGCGAATATGGCTACACCTTC. This translates into CATSPSEYGYTF.